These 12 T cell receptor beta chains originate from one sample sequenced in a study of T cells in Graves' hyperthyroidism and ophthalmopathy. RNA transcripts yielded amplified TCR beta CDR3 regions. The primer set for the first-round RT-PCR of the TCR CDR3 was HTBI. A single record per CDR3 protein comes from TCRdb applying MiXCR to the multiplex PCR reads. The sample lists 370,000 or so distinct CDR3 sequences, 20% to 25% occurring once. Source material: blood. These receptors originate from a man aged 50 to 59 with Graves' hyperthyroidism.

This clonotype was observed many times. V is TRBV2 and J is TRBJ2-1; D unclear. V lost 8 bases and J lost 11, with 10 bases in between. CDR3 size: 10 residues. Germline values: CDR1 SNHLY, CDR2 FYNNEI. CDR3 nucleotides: TGTGCCAGCGGTTTAGAGAAGCAGTTCTTC. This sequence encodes CASGLEKQFF.

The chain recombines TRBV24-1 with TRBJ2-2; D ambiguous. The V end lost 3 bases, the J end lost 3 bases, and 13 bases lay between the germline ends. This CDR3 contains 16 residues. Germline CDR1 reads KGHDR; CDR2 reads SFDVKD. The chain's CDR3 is CATSDQPGRDTGELFF. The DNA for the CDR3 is TGTGCCACCAGTGATCAGCCCGGACGGGACACCGGGGAGCTGTTTTTT.

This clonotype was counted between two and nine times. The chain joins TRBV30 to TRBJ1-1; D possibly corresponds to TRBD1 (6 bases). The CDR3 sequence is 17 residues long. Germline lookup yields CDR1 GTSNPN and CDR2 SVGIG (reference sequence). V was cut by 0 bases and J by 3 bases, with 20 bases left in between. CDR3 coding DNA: TGTGCCTGGAGTGTACCTTTGGGGGGCCAGAGACACACTGAAGCTTTCTTT. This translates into CAWSVPLGGQRHTEAFF.

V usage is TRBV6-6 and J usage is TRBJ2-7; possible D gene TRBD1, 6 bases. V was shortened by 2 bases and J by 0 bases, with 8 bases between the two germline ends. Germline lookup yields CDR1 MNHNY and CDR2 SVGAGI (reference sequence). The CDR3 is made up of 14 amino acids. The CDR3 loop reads CASSYRTASYEQYF. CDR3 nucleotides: TGTGCCAGCAGTTACAGGACAGCCTCCTACGAGCAGTACTTC.

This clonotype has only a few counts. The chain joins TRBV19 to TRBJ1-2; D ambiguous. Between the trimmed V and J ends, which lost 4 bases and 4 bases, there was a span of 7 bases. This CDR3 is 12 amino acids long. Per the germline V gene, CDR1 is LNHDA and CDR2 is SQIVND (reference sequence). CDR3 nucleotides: TGTGCCAGTAGTACGTCCCGCTATGGCTACACCTTC. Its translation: CASSTSRYGYTF.

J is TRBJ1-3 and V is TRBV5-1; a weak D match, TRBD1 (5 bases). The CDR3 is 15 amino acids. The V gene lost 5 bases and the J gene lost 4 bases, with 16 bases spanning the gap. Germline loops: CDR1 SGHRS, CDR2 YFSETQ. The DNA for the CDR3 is TGCGCCAGCAGTAATCTAGGGGCTGTCGGAAACACCATATATTTT. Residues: CASSNLGAVGNTIYF.

CDR3 region: CASSSPDRGLGGANVLTF. CDR3 DNA sequence: TGTGCCAGCAGTTCCCCGGACAGGGGGCTAGGGGGGGCCAACGTCCTGACTTTC. V is TRBV6-1 and J is TRBJ2-6; TRBD1 aligns across 11 bases. Trimming cost V 5 bases and J 4 bases; bases outside gene matches: 10. The CDR3 length is 18 residues. The V gene's germline CDR1 is MNHNS and CDR2 SASEGT.

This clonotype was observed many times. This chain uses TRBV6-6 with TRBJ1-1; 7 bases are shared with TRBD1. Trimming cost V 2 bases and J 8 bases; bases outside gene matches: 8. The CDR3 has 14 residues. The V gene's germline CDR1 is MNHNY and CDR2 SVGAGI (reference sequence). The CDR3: CASSYLISGGEAFF. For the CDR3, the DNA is TGTGCCAGCAGTTACCTCATTTCAGGGGGAGAAGCTTTCTTT.

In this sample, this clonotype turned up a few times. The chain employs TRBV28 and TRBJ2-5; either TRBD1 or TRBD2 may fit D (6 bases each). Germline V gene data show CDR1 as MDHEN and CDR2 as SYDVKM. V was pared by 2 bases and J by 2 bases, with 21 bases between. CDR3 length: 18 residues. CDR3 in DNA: TGTGCCAGCAGTTTACCGAGGGGTCTCGGGGGCTCTCAAGAGACCCAGTACTTC. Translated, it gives CASSLPRGLGGSQETQYF.

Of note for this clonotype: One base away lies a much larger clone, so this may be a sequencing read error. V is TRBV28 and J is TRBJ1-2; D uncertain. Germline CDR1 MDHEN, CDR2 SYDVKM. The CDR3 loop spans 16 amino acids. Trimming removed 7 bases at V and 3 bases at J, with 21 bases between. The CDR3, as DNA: TGTGCCAGCAATCCTCCGCGGGAGGTATATTACTATGGCTACACCTTC. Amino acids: CASNPPREVYYYGYTF.

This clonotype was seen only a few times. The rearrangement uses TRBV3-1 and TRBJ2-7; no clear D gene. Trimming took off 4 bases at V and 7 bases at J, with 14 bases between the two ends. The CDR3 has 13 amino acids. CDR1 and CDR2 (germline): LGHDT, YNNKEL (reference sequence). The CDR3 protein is CASSRNLHPEQYF. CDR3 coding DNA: TGTGCCAGCAGCCGTAACCTTCACCCTGAGCAGTACTTC.

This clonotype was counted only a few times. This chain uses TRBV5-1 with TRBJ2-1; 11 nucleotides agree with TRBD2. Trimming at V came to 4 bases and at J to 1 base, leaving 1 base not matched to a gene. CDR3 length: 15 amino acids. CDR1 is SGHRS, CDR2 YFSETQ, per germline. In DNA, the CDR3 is TGCGCCAGCAGCGCTAGCGGGGGGTCCTACAATGAGCAGTTCTTC. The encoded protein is CASSASGGSYNEQFF.